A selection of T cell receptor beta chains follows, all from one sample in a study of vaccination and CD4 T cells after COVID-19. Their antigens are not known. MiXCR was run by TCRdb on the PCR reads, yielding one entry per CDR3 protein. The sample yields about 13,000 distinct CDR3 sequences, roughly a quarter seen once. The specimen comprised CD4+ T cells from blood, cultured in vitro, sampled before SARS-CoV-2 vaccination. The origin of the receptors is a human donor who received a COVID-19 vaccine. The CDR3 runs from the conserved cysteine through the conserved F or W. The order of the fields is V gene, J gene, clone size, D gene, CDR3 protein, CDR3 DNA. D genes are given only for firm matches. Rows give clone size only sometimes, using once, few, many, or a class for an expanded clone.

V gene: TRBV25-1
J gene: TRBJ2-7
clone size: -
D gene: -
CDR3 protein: CASSEALGEYSYEQYF
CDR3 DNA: TGTGCCAGCAGTGAAGCGTTGGGGGAGTATTCCTACGAGCAGTACTTC

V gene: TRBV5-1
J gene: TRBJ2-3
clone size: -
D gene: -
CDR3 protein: CASSLGTSTDTQYF
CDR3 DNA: TGCGCCAGCAGCTTGGGGACTAGCACAGATACGCAGTATTTT

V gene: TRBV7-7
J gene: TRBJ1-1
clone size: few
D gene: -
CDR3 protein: CASSLATAREKAFF
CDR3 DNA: TGTGCCAGCAGCTTAGCAACCGCGAGGGAAAAAGCTTTCTTT

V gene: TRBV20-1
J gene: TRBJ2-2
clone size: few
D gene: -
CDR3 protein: CSAAHDGGAGELFF
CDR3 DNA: TGCAGTGCCGCCCACGATGGAGGGGCCGGGGAGCTGTTTTTT

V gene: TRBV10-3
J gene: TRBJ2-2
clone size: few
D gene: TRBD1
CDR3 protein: CATRLGQGPGRSGELFF
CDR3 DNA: TGTGCCACTCGCCTCGGACAGGGGCCAGGACGGAGCGGGGAGCTGTTTTTT

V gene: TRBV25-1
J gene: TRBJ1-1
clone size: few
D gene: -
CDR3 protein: CASSEFLGFVTEAFF
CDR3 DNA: TGTGCCAGCAGTGAATTTCTGGGGTTCGTCACTGAAGCTTTCTTT

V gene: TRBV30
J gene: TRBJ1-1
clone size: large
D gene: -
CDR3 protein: CAWSKGPSDTEAFF
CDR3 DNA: TGTGCCTGGAGTAAGGGCCCGTCGGACACTGAAGCTTTCTTT

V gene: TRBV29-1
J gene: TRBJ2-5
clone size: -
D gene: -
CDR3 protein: CSVGGRGLETQYF
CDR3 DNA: TGCAGCGTTGGCGGCAGGGGTTTGGAGACCCAGTACTTC

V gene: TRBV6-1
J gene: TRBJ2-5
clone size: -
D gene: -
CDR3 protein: CASRRDTTYQETQYF
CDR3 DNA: TGTGCCAGCAGGCGGGACACCACTTACCAAGAGACCCAGTACTTC

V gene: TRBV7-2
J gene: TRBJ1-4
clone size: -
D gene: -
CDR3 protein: CASSLAMGLNEKLFF
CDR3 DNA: TGTGCCAGCAGCTTAGCCATGGGCCTTAATGAAAAACTGTTTTTT

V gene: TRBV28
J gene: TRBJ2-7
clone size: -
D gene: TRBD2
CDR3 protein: CASSIAGGPREQYF
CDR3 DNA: TGTGCCAGCAGTATAGCGGGGGGGCCACGGGAGCAGTACTTC

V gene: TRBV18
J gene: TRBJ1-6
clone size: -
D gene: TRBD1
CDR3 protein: CASSAGTANNSPLHF
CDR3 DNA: TGTGCCAGCTCGGCCGGGACAGCAAATAATTCACCCCTCCACTTT

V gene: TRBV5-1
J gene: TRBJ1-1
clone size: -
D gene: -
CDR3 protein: CASSLAAGVRDTEAFF
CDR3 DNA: TGCGCCAGCAGCTTGGCGGCAGGGGTCCGGGACACTGAAGCTTTCTTT

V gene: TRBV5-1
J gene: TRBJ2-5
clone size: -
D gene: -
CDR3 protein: CASSLSSDQLQETQYF
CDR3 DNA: TGCGCCAGCAGCTTGTCCAGCGACCAGCTACAAGAGACCCAGTACTTC

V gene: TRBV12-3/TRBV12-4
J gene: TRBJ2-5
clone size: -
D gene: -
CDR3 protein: CASSLWQQETQYF
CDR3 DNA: TGTGCCAGCAGTTTATGGCAGCAAGAGACCCAGTACTTC

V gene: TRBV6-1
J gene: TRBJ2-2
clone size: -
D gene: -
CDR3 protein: CASSEVSVARAGELFF
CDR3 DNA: TGTGCCAGCAGTGAAGTCTCGGTAGCGCGAGCCGGGGAGCTGTTTTTT